The present T cell receptor (beta chain) was sequenced within a study of blood T cell repertoires in COVID-19. Study summary: PBMCs, B-cell-depleted T cells, or T cells were the source of the cDNA or gDNA that made up the material.

Germline V gene lookup returns CDR1 LGHDT and CDR2 YNNKEL (reference sequence). The V segment lost 4 bases and the J segment 3 bases; nucleotides outside the gene matches: 4. The CDR3 runs 15 residues. Per the original methods: It was from reference gene primer amplification that nucleated cell counts were estimated. Data came from immunoSEQ multiplex PCR; TCRdb stores just in-frame clones and leaves some out. That table gives V, J and clone size, and the DNA gave D and trimming. The table includes under 200,000 clones, about 90% detected once. This receptor was identified in a woman in her 70s with acute or convalescent COVID-19. The rearrangement links TRBV3-1 (or the pseudogene TRBV3-2) to TRBJ2-2, with 8 bases aligning to TRBD2. Sequencing was carried out using peripheral blood. The CDR3 loop reads CASSPTSEYTGELFF. CDR3 bases: TGTGCCAGCAGCCCGACTAGCGAGTACACCGGGGAGCTGTTTTTT.